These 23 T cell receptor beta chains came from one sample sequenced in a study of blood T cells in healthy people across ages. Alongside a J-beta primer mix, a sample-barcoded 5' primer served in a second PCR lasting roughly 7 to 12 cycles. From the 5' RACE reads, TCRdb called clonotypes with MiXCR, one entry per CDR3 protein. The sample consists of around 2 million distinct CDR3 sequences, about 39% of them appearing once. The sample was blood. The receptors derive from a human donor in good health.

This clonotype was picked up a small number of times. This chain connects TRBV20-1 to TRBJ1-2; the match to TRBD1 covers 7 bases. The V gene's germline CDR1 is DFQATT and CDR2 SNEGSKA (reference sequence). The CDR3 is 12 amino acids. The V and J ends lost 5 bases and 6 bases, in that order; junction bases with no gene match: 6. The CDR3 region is CSARRTGHGYTF. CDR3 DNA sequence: TGCAGTGCTCGTAGGACAGGTCATGGCTACACCTTC.

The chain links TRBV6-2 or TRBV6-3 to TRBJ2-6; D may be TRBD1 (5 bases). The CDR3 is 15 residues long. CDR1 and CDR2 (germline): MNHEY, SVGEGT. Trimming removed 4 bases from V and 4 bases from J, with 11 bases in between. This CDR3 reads CASSLQAMGANVLTF. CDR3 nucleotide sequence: TGTGCCAGCAGTTTACAGGCTATGGGGGCCAACGTCCTGACTTTC.

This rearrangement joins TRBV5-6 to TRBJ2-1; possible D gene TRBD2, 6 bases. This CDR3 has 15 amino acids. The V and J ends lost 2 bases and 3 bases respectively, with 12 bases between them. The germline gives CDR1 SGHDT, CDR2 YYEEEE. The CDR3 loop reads CASSFVGGGYNEQFF. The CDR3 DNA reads TGTGCCAGCAGCTTCGTCGGGGGTGGCTACAATGAGCAGTTCTTC.

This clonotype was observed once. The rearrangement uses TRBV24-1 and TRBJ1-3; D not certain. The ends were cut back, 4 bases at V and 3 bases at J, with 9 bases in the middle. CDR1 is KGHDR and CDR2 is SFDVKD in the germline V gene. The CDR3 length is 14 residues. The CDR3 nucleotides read TGTGCCACCAGTGAGAGAGCAGATGGAAACACCATATATTTT. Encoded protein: CATSERADGNTIYF.

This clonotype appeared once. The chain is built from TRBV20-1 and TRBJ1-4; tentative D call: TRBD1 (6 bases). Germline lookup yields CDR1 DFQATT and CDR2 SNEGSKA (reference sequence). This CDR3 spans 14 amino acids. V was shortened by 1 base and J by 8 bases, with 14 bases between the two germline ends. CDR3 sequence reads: CSARVAGAREKLFF. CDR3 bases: TGCAGTGCTAGAGTCGCGGGGGCGCGGGAAAAACTGTTTTTT.

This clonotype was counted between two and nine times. The CDR3 DNA sequence: TGTGCCAGCACTGTAGCGGGGGGTCTCAATGAGCAGTTCTTC. This translates into CASTVAGGLNEQFF. The rearrangement uses TRBV6-2 or TRBV6-3 and TRBJ2-1; 10 positions agree with TRBD2. CDR1 and CDR2 from the germline V gene are MNHEY and SVGEGT. This CDR3 is built from 14 residues. The ends lost 7 bases at V and 6 bases at J; junction bases unmatched: 6.

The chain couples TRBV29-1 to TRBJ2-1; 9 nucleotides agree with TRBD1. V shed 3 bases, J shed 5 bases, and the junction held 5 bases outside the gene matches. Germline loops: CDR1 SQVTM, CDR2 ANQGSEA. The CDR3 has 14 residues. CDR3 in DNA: TGCAGCGTTGAGACAGGGGGTTTCCACAATGAGCAGTTCTTC. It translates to CSVETGGFHNEQFF.

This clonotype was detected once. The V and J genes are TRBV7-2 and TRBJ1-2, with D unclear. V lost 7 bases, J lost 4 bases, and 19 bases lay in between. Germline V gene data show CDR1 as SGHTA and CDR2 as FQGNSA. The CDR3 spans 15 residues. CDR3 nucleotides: TGTGCCAGCACCACTAAGGAGGGTAGAGGCTATGGCTACACCTTC. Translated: CASTTKEGRGYGYTF.

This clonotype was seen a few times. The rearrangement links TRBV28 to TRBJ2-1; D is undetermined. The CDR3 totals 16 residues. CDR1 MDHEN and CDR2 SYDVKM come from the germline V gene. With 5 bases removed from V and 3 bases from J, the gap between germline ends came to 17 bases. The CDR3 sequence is CASSQPPGQDYNEQFF. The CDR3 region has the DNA TGTGCCAGCAGTCAACCCCCTGGTCAGGACTACAATGAGCAGTTCTTC. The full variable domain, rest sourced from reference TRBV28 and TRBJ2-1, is DVKVTQSSRYLVKRTGEKVFLECVQDMDHENMFWYRQDPGLGLRLIYFSYDVKMKEKGDIPEGYSVSREKKERFSLILESASTNQTSMYLCASSQPPGQDYNEQFFGPGTRLTVL.

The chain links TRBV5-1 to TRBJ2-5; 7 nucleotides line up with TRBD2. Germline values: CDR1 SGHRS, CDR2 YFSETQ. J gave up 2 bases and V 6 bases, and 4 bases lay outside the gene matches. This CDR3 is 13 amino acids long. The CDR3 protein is CASTRGLQETQYF. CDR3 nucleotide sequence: TGCGCCAGCACCCGGGGACTACAAGAGACCCAGTACTTC.

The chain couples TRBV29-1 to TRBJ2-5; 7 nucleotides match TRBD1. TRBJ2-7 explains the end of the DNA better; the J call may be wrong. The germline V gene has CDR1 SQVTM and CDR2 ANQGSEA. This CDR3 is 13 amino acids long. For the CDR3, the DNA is TGCAGCGTTGGTCAGGGGGAATACTACGAGCAGTACTTC. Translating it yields CSVGQGEYYEQYF.

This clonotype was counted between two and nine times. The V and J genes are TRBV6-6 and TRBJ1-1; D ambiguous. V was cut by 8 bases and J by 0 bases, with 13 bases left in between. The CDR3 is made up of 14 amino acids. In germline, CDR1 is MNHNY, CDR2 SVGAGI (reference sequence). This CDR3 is CASFTSVMNTEAFF. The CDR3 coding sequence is TGTGCCAGCTTTACGTCAGTTATGAACACTGAAGCTTTCTTT.

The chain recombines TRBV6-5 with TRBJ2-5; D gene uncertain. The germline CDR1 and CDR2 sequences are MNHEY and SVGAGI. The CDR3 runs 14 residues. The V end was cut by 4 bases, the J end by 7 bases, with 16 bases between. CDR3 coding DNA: TGTGCCAGCAGTTTAGTGGGCGCTGGGTGGACCCAGTACTTC. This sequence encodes CASSLVGAGWTQYF.

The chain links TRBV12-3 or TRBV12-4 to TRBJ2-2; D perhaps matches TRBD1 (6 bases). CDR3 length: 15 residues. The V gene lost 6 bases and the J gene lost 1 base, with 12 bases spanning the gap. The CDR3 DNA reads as TGTGCCAGCAGGCACAGGGAAGTGAACACCGGGGAGCTGTTTTTT. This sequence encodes CASRHREVNTGELFF.

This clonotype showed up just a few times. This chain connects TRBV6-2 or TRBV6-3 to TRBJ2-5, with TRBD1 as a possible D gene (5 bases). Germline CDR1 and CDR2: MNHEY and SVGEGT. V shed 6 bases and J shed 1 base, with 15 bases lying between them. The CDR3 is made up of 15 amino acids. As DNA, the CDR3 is TGTGCCAGCAGCCGACGACGGACACCCCAAGAGACCCAGTACTTC. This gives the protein CASSRRRTPQETQYF.

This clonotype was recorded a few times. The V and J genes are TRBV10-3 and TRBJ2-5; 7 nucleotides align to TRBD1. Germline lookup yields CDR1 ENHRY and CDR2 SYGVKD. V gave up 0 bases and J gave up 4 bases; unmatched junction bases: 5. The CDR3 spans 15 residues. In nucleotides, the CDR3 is TGTGCCATCAGTGAGTCGAGGGGGCGTGGAGAGACCCAGTACTTC. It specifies CAISESRGRGETQYF.

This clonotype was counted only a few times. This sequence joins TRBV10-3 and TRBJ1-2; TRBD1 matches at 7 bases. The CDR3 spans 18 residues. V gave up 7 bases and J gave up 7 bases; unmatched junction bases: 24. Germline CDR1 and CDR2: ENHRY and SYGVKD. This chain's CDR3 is CAITQGGAPSLPFSGYTF. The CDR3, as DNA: TGTGCCATCACCCAGGGGGGGGCCCCAAGCTTACCTTTCTCTGGCTACACCTTC.

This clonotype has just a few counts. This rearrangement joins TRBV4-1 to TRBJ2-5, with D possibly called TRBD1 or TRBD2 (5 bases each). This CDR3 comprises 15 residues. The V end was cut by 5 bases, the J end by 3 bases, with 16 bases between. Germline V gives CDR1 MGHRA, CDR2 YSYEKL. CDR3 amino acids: CASSITWDGKETQYF. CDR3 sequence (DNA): TGCGCCAGCAGCATAACGTGGGACGGCAAAGAGACCCAGTACTTC.

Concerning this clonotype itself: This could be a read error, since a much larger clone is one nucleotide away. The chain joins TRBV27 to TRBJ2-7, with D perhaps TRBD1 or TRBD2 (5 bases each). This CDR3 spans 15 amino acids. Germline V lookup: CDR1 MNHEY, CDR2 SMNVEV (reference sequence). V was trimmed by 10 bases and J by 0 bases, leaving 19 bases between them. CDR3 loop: CATTPWAGSSYEQYF. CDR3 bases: TGTGCCACCACCCCCTGGGCAGGGAGCTCCTACGAGCAGTACTTC.

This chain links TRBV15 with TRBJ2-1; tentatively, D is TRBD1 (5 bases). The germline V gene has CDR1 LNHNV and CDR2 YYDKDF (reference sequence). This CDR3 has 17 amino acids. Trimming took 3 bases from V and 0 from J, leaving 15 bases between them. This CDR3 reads CATSRDKGPSSYNEQFF. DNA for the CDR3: TGTGCCACCAGCAGGGACAAGGGCCCTAGCTCCTACAATGAGCAGTTCTTC.

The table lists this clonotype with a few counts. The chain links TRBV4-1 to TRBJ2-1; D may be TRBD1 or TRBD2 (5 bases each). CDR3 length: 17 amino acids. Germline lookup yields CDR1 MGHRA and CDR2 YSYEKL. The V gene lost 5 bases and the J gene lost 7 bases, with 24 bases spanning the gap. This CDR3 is CASSYSSPGLARNEQFF. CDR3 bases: TGCGCCAGCAGCTATTCCTCCCCGGGGCTAGCCCGGAATGAGCAGTTCTTC.

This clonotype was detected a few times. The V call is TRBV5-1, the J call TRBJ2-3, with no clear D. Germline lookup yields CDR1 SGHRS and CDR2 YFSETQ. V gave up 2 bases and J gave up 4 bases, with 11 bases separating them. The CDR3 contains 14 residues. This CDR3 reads CASSLIEISDTQYF. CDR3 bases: TGCGCCAGCAGCTTAATAGAGATATCAGATACGCAGTATTTT.

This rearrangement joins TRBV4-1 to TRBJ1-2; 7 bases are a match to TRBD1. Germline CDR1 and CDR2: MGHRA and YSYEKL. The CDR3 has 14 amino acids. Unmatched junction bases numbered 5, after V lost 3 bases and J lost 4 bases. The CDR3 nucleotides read TGCGCCAGCAGCCAGCAACAGGGGATCTATGGCTACACCTTC. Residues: CASSQQQGIYGYTF.